This T cell receptor (beta chain) was documented in a study of shared clonotypes between healthy human individuals. Points from the study as a whole: Naive CD4 clonotypes overlapped across a handful of donors at roughly 5.1%.

This was a deep-level run. Clones were read by immunoSEQ multiplex PCR, and TCRdb kept only the in-frame ones, dropping some. The sample records about 2 million clones, just under 95% being singletons. Details on this clone: The antigen is not known.

Terminally differentiated effector memory CD45RA+ cells were left out of the naive CD8 fraction, which was CD45RO-negative and positively selected for CCR7. Germline values: CDR1 LGHNA, CDR2 YSLEER. This CDR3 spans 15 amino acids. With V trimmed by 4 bases and J by 11 bases, 10 bases remained unmatched. This receptor was taken from a man between 18 and 29 years old in good health. The genes are TRBV4-3 and TRBJ1-6, with TRBD1 matching 8 bases. Sequencing was done on a sample of naive CD8+ T cells sorted from blood. CDR3 residues: CASSPGTGAFAPLHF. For the CDR3, the DNA is TGCGCCAGCAGCCCCGGGACAGGAGCTTTTGCACCCCTCCACTTT.